This T cell receptor (beta chain) was captured in a study of beta chain features in type 1 diabetes. Study details: Cell yields, gender and age were comparable in patients and healthy donors.

Germline V CDR1 and CDR2: LNHNV, YYDKDF (reference sequence). The V gene lost 3 bases and the J gene lost 10 bases, with 7 bases spanning the gap. The CDR3 loop spans 12 amino acids. This clone occurred a few times. Expressed TCRB transcripts were sequenced because the isolated RNA had all been reverse transcribed beforehand. Clones were read by immunoSEQ multiplex PCR, and TCRdb kept only the in-frame ones, dropping some. The sample shows fewer than 650,000 clones, around 15% of them seen only once. Input material: naive CD4+ T cells from blood. This chain links TRBV15 with TRBJ1-6, with D unresolved. This clonotype was obtained from a man aged 18-30 years in good health. The CDR3 coding sequence is TGTGCCACCAGCAGTGTTAAATCACCCCTCCACTTT. Protein: CATSSVKSPLHF.